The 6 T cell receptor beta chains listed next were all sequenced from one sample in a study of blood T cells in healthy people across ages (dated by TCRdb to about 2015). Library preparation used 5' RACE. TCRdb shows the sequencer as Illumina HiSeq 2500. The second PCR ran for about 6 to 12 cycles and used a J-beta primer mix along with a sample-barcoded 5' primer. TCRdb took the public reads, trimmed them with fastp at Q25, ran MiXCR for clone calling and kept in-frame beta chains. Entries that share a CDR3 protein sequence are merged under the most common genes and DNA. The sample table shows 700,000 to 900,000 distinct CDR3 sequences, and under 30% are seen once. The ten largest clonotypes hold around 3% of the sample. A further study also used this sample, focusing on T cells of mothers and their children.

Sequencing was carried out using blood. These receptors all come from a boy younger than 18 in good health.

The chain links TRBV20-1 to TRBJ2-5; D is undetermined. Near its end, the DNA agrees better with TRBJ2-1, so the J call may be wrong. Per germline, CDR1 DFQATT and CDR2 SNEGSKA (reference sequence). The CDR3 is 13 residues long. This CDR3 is CSAPSTGRPEQFF. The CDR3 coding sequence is TGCAGTGCCCCCTCTACGGGCCGCCCTGAGCAGTTCTTC.

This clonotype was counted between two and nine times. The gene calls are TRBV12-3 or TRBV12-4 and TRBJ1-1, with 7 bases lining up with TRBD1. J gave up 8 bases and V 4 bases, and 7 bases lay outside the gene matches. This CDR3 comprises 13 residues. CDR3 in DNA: TGTGCCAGCAGTTGGGACAGCCTTTCCGAAGCTTTCTTT. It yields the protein CASSWDSLSEAFF.

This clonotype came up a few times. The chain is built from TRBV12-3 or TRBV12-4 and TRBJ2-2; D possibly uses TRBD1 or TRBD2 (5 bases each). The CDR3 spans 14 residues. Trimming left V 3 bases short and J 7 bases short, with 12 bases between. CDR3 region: CASSLSGPFGELFF. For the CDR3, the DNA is TGTGCCAGCAGTTTGTCGGGACCATTCGGGGAGCTGTTTTTT.

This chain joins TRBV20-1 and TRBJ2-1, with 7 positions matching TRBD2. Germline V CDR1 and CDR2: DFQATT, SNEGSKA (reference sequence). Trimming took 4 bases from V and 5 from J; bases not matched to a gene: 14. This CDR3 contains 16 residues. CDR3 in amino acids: CSAKGYLADLDNEQFF. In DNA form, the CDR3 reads TGCAGTGCTAAAGGGTATCTAGCGGACCTCGACAATGAGCAGTTCTTC.

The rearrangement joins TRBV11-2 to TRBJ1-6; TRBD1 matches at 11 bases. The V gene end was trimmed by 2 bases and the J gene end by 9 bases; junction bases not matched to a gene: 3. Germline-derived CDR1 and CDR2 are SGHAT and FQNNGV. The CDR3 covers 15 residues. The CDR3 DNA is TGTGCCAGCAGCTTATGGGGGACAGGGGGTTCACCCCTCCACTTT. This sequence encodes CASSLWGTGGSPLHF. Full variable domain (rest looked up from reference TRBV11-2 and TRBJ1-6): EAGVAQSPRYKIIEKRQSVAFWCNPISGHATLYWYQQILGQGPKLLIQFQNNGVVDDSQLPKDRFSAERLKGVDSTLKIQPAKLEDSAVYLCASSLWGTGGSPLHFGNGTRLTVT.

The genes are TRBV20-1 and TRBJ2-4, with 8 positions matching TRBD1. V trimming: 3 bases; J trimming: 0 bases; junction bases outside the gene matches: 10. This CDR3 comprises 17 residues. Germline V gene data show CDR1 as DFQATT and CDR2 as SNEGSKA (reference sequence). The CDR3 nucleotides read TGCAGTGCTAGGAACAAACAGGGGGAACTAGCCAAAAACATTCAGTACTTC. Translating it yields CSARNKQGELAKNIQYF.